This T cell receptor beta chain comes out of a study of T cells in Graves' hyperthyroidism and ophthalmopathy. Notes on the study in general: Ophthalmopathy prediction by the model preceded onset by a median approximately six months. Patients with ophthalmopathy were separated from those with stable hyperthyroidism by a 13 V-J model.

Each diagnosis drew on symptoms, thyroxine, TRAb, thyroid ultrasound and orbital computed tomography findings. The investigators amplified TCR beta CDR3 regions from RNA transcripts. HTBI primers were used for first-round RT-PCR of the TCR CDR3. TCRdb passed the multiplex PCR reads through MiXCR, listing each CDR3 protein once. The sample yields 300,000 or so distinct CDR3 sequences, approximately 17% seen once. The ends were cut back, 3 bases at V and 6 bases at J, with 3 bases in the middle. The CDR3 is 11 amino acids. This clonotype was recorded many times. Its antigen is as yet unknown. The sample consisted of blood. This chain joins TRBV12-3 or TRBV12-4 and TRBJ1-5; D is unresolved. The receptor comes from a woman aged 60-75 years with Graves' ophthalmopathy. This CDR3 reads CASSLSQPQHF. The CDR3 DNA follows: TGTGCCAGCAGTTTGAGTCAGCCCCAGCATTTT.